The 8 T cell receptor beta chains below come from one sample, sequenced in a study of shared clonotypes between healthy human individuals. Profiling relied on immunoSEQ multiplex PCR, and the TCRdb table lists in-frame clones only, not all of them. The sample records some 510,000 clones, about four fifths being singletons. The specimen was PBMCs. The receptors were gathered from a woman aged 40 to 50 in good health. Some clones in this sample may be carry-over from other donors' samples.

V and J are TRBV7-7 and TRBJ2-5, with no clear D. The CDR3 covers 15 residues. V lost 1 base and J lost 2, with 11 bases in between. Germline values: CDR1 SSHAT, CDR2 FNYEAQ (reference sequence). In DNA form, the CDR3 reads TGTGCCAGCAGCTTAGGTGGAAGTCGTCAAGAGACCCAGTACTTC. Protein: CASSLGGSRQETQYF.

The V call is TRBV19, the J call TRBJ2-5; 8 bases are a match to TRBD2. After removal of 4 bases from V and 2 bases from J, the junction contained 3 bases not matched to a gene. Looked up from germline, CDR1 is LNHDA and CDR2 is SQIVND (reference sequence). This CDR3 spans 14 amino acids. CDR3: CASSTSGLQETQYF. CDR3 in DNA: TGTGCCAGTAGTACTAGCGGGCTGCAAGAGACCCAGTACTTC.

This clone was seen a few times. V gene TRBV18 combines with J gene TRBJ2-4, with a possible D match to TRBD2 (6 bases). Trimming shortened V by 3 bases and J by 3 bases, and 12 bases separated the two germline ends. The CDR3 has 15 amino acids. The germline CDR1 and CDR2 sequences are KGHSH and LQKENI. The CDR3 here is CASSPAGFVKNIQYF. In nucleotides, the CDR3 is TGTGCCAGCTCACCGGCGGGGTTTGTCAAAAACATTCAGTACTTC.

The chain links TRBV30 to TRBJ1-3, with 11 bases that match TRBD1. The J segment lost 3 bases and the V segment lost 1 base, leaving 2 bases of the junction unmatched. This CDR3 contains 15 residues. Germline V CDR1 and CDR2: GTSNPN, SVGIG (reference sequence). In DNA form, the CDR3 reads TGTGCCTGGAGTGGGGGACAGGGGGATGGAAACACCATATATTTT. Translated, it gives CAWSGGQGDGNTIYF.

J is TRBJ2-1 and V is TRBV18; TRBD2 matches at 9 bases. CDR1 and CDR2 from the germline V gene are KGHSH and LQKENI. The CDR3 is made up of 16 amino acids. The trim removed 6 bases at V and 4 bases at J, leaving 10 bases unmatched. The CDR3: CASSPGLAGNYNEQFF. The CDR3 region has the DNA TGTGCCAGCTCCCCGGGTCTAGCGGGGAATTACAATGAGCAGTTCTTC.

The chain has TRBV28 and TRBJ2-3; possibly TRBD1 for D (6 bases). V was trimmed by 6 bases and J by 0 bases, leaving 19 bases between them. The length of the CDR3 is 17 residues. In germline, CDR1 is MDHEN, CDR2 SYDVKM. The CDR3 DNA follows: TGTGCCAGCAGACCTACAGGGTCGGCGGCTAGCACAGATACGCAGTATTTT. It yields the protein CASRPTGSAASTDTQYF.

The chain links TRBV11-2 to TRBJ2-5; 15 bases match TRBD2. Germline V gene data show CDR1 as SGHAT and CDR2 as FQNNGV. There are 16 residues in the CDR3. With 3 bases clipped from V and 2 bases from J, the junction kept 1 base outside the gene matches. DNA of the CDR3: TGTGCCAGCAGCTTCGGACTAGCGGGGGGGCAAGAGACCCAGTACTTC. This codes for CASSFGLAGGQETQYF.

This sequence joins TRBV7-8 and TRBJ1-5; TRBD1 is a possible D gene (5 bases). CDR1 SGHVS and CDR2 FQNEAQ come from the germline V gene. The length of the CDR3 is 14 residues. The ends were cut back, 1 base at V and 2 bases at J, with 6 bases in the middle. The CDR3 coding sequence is TGTGCCAGCAGCTTAGTGGGGGGCAATCAGCCCCAGCATTTT. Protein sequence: CASSLVGGNQPQHF.